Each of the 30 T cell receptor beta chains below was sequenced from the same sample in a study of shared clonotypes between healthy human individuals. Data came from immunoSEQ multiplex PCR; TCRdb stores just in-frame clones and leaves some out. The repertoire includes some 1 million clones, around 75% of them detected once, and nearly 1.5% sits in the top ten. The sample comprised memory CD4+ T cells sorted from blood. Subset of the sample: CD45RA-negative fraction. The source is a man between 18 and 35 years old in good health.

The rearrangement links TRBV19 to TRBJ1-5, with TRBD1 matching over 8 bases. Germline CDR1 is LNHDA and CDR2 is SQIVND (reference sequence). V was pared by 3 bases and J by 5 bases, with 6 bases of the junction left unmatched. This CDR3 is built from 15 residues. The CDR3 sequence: CASSISPGGDQPQHF. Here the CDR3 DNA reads TGTGCCAGTAGTATCAGTCCAGGGGGCGATCAGCCCCAGCATTTT. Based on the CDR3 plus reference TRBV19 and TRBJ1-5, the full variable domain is DGGITQSPKYLFRKEGQNVTLSCEQNLNHDAMYWYRQDPGQGLRLIYYSQIVNDFQKGDIAEGYSVSREKKESFPLTVTSAQKNPTAFYLCASSISPGGDQPQHFGDGTRLSIL.

CDR3 in amino acids: CACKGATNEKLFF. The CDR3 coding sequence is TGTGCCTGCAAGGGAGCAACTAATGAAAAACTGTTTTTT. The J gene is TRBJ1-4, the V gene TRBV30; D is uncertain. V lost 6 bases to trimming and J lost 0 bases, with 8 bases between them. The CDR3 sequence is 13 residues long. Germline CDR1 reads GTSNPN; CDR2 reads SVGIG (reference sequence).

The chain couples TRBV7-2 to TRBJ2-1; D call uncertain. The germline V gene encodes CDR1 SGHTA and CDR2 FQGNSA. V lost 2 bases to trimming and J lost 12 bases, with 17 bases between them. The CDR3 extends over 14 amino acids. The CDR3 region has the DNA TGTGCCAGCAGCTTAAACGTCTTAGCCCATCCGCAGTTCTTC. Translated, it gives CASSLNVLAHPQFF.

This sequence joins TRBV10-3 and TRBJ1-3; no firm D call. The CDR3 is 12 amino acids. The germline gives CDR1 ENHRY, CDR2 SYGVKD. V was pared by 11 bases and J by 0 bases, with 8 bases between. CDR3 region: CASWLSGNTIYF. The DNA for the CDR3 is TGTGCCTCTTGGCTCTCTGGAAACACCATATATTTT.

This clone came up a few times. The CDR3 DNA is TGTGCCAGCAGTTTGGAGTCCCCTCGTGAGACCCAGTACTTC. This codes for CASSLESPRETQYF. The chain has TRBV28 and TRBJ2-5; D gene uncertain. The CDR3 has 14 residues. CDR1 is MDHEN, CDR2 SYDVKM, per germline. Trimming left V 3 bases short and J 5 bases short, with 13 bases between.

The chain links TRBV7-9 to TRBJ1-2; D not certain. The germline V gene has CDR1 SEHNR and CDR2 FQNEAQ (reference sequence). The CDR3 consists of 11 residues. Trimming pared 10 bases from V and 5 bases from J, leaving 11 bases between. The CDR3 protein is CATPGEYGYTF. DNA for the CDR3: TGTGCCACCCCTGGGGAGTATGGCTACACCTTC. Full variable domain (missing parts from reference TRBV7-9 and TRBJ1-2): DTGVSQNPRHKITKRGQNVTFRCDPISEHNRLYWYRQTLGQGPEFLTYFQNEAQLEKSRLLSDRFSAERPKGSFSTLEIQRTEQGDSAMYLCATPGEYGYTFGSGTRLTVV.

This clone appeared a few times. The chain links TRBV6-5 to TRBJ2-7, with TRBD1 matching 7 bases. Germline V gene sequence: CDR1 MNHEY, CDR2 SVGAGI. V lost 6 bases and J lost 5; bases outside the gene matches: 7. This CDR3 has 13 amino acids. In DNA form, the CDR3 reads TGTGCCAGCAGGAGAGGGGGACAGCACGAGCAGTACTTC. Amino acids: CASRRGGQHEQYF.

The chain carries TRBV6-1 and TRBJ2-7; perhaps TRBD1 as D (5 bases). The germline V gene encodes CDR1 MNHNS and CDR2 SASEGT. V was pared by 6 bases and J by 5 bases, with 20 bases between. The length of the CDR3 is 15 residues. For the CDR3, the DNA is TGTGCCAGCAGCCCCGGGTCCGTGGGGCCCCACGAGCAGTACTTC. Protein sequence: CASSPGSVGPHEQYF.

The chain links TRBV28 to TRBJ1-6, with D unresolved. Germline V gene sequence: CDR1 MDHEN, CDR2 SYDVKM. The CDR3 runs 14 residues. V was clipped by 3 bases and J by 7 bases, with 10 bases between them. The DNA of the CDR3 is TGTGCCAGCAGTTTTTCCCAGGTCAATTCACCCCTCCACTTT. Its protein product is CASSFSQVNSPLHF.

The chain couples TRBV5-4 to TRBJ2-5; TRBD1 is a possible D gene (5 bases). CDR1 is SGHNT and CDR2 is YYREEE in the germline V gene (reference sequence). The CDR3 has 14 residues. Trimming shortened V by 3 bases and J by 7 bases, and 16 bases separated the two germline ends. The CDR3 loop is CASSWGGPGGTQYF. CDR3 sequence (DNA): TGTGCCAGCAGCTGGGGCGGCCCCGGCGGGACCCAGTACTTC.

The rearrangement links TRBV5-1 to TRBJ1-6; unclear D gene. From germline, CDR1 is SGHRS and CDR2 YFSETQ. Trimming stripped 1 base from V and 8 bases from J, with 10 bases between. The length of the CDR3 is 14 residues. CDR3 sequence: CASSLSGSDSPLHF. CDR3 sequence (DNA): TGCGCCAGCAGCTTGTCGGGAAGTGATTCACCCCTCCACTTT.

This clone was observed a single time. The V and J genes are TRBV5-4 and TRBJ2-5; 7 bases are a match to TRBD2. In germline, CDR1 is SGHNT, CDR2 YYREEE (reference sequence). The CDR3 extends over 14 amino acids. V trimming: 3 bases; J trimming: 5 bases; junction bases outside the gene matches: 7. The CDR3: CASSYRTSTETQYF. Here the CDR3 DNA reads TGTGCCAGCAGCTACCGGACTAGTACTGAGACCCAGTACTTC.

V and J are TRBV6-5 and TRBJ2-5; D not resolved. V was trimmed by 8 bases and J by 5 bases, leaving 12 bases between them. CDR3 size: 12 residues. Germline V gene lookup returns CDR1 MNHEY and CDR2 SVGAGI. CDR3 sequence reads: CASGKVRETQYF. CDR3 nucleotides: TGTGCCAGCGGAAAAGTTAGGGAGACCCAGTACTTC.

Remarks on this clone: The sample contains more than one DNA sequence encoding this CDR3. The CDR3 nucleotides are TGTGCCTGGAGTAGGACAGGGTCCGGAAACACCATATATTTT. Translating it yields CAWSRTGSGNTIYF. This chain uses TRBV30 with TRBJ1-3; 8 nucleotides align to TRBD1. Germline assignment: CDR1 GTSNPN and CDR2 SVGIG (reference sequence). The CDR3 consists of 14 residues. The J segment lost 4 bases and the V segment lost 2 bases, leaving 4 bases of the junction unmatched.

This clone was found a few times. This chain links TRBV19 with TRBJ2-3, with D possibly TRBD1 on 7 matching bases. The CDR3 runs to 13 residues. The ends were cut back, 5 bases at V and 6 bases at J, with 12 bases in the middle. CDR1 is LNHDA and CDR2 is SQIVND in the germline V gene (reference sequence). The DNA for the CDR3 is TGTGCCAGTAGTGAACAGGGGAGGGATACGCAGTATTTT. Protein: CASSEQGRDTQYF.

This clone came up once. The CDR3: CASSPAYQETQYF. The DNA for the CDR3 is TGTGCCAGCAGTCCCGCCTACCAAGAGACCCAGTACTTC. This chain connects TRBV28 to TRBJ2-5; D remains ambiguous. Per germline, CDR1 MDHEN and CDR2 SYDVKM. V was cut by 5 bases and J by 0 bases, with 7 bases left in between. The CDR3 loop spans 13 amino acids.

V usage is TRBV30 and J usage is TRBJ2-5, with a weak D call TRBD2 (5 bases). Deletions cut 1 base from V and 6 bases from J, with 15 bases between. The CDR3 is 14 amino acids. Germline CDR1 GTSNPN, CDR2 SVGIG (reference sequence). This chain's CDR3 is CAWSDRGYLKTQYF. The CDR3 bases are TGTGCCTGGAGTGATCGAGGGTACTTGAAGACCCAGTACTTC.

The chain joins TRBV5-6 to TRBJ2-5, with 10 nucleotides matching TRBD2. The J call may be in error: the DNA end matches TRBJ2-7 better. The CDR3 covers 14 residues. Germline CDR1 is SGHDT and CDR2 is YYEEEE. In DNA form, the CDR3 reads TGTGCCAGCAGCGATAGCGGGAGGCTCCTCGAGCAGTACTTC. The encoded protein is CASSDSGRLLEQYF.

The CDR3 sequence: CASSIGGDSFYNSPLHF. The CDR3 DNA sequence: TGTGCCAGTAGTATAGGAGGGGACAGCTTCTATAATTCACCCCTCCACTTT. This chain uses TRBV19 with TRBJ1-6; 7 bases are a match to TRBD1. This CDR3 has 17 residues. Germline CDR1 LNHDA, CDR2 SQIVND (reference sequence). V gave up 1 base and J gave up 3 bases; unmatched junction bases: 6.

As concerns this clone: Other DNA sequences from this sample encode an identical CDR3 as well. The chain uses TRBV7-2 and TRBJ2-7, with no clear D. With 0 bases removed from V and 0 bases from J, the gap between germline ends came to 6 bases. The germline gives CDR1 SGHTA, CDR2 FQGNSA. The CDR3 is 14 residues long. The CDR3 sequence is CASSLAGSSYEQYF. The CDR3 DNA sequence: TGTGCCAGCAGCTTAGCGGGGTCCTCCTACGAGCAGTACTTC.

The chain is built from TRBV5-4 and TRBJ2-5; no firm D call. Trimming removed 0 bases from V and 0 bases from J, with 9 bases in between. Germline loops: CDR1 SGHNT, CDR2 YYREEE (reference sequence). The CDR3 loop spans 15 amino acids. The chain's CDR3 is CASSLDPRDQETQYF. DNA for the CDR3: TGTGCCAGCAGCTTGGATCCTAGGGACCAAGAGACCCAGTACTTC.

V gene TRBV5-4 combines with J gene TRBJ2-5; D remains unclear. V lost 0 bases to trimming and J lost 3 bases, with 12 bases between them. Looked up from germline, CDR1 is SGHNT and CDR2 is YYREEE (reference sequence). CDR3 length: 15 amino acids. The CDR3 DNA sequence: TGTGCCAGCAGCTTGGATCCGGTAGGCAAAGAGACCCAGTACTTC. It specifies CASSLDPVGKETQYF.

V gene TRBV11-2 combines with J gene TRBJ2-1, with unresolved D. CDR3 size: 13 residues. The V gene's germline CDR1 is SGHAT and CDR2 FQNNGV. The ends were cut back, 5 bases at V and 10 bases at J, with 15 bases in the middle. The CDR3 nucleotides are TGTGCCAGCAGCCCCCTGTTTTCCGGAGAGCAGTTCTTC. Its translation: CASSPLFSGEQFF.

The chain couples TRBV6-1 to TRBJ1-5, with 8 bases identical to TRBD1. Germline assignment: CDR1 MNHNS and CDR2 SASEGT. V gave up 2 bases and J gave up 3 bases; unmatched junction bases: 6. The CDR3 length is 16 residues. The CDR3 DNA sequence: TGTGCCAGCAGTGAAACCGGACAGGGTACCAATCAGCCCCAGCATTTT. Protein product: CASSETGQGTNQPQHF.

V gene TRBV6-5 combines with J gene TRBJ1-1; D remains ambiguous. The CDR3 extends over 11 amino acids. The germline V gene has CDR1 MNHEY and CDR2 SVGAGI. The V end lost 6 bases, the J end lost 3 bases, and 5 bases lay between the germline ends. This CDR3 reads CASSIYTEAFF. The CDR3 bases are TGTGCCAGCAGCATATACACTGAAGCTTTCTTT.

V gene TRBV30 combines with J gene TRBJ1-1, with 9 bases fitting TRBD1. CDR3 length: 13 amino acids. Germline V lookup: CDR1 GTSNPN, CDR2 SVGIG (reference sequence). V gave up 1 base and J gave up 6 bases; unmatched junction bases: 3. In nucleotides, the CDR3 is TGTGCCTGGAGTGGGACAGGGGTCCCTGAAGCTTTCTTT. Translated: CAWSGTGVPEAFF.

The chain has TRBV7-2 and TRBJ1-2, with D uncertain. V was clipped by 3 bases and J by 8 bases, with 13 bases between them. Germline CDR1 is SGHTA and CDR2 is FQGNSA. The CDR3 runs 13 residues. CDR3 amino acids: CASSFGREGGYTF. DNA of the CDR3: TGTGCCAGCAGCTTCGGACGGGAGGGCGGCTACACCTTC.

This CDR3 is CASEGGQNNSPLHF. CDR3 in DNA: TGTGCCAGCGAAGGCGGACAGAATAATTCACCCCTCCACTTT. The V and J genes are TRBV6-6 and TRBJ1-6; perhaps TRBD1 as D (6 bases). Germline assignment: CDR1 MNHNY and CDR2 SVGAGI (reference sequence). This CDR3 contains 14 residues. The V end lost 8 bases, the J end lost 5 bases, and 13 bases lay between the germline ends.

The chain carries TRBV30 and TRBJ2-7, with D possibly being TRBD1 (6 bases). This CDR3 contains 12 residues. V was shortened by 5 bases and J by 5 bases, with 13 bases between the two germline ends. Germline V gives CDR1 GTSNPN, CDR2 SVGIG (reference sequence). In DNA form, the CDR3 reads TGTGCCTGGGCTGGGTCAGGGGACGAGCAGTACTTC. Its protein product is CAWAGSGDEQYF.

This CDR3 reads CASRGPHEQYF. CDR3 bases: TGTGCCAGCAGGGGCCCCCACGAGCAGTACTTC. V usage is TRBV28 and J usage is TRBJ2-7; no definite D call. This CDR3 is 11 amino acids long. The V gene lost 6 bases and the J gene lost 5 bases, with 8 bases spanning the gap. In germline, CDR1 is MDHEN, CDR2 SYDVKM.